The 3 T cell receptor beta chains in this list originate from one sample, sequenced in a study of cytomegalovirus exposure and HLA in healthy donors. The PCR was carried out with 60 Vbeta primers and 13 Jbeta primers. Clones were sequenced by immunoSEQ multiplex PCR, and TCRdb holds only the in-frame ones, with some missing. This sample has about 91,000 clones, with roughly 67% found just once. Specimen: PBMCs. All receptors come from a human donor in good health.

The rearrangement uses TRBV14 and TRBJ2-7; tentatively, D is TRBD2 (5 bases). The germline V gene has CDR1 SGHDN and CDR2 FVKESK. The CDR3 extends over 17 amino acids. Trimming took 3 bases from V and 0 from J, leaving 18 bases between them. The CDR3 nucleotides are TGTGCCAGCAGCCACACCGCCCTCTTAGGAGGCTCCTACGAGCAGTACTTC. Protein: CASSHTALLGGSYEQYF.

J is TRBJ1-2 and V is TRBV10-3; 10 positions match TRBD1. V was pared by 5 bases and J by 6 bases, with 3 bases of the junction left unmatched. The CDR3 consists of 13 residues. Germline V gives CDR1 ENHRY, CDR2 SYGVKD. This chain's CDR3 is CAISQDRGDGYTF. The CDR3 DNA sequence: TGTGCCATCAGTCAGGACAGGGGGGATGGCTACACCTTC.

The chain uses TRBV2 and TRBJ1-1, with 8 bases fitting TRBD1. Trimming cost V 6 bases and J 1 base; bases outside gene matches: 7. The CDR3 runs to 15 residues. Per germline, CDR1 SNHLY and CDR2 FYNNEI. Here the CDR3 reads CASSNHRGENTEAFF. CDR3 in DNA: TGTGCCAGCAGCAACCACAGGGGGGAGAACACTGAAGCTTTCTTT.